What follows are 29 T cell receptor beta chains derived from one specimen sequenced in a study of CD8 T cells in ankylosing spondylitis. Study-wide points: Among TCR beta sequences, a motif of eight or nine highly homologous variants appeared characteristic of ankylosing spondylitis blood.

These receptors have no identified antigens. TCRdb re-derived calls from the 5' RACE reads in MiXCR, one entry per CDR3 protein. Here the sample spans a few hundred thousand distinct CDR3 sequences, 7% to 9% being singletons. The sequencing input was blood, either unsorted or a sorted T cell fraction (not recorded which). These receptors originate from a male donor with ankylosing spondylitis.

This clonotype was observed at least ten times. This chain links TRBV5-1 with TRBJ2-7, with D possibly being TRBD1 (5 bases). This CDR3 has 13 amino acids. Trimming took 7 bases from V and 3 from J, leaving 14 bases between them. Germline loops: CDR1 SGHRS, CDR2 YFSETQ. CDR3 residues: CASGEQESYEQYF. The DNA for the CDR3 is TGCGCCAGCGGGGAACAGGAGAGCTACGAGCAGTACTTC.

This clonotype was found a few times. The rearrangement joins TRBV12-3 or TRBV12-4 to TRBJ2-7, with 7 bases fitting TRBD2. The V gene end was trimmed by 3 bases and the J gene end by 2 bases; junction bases not matched to a gene: 7. The CDR3 runs 15 residues. The CDR3 DNA sequence: TGTGCCAGCAGTTTGCCCGGGACTACCGCCTACGAGCAGTACTTC. Encoded protein: CASSLPGTTAYEQYF.

This clonotype was observed at least ten times. The chain carries TRBV29-1 and TRBJ2-3, with D maybe TRBD2 (5 bases). Trimming removed 3 bases from V and 0 bases from J, with 22 bases in between. The CDR3 is 18 amino acids. Germline-derived CDR1 and CDR2 are SQVTM and ANQGSEA. Written as DNA, the CDR3 is TGCAGCGTTGACCGAGGAGAGGGAGCGTCCTATAGCACAGATACGCAGTATTTT. Protein: CSVDRGEGASYSTDTQYF.

In its sample, this clonotype was seen a few times. The gene calls are TRBV6-2 or TRBV6-3 and TRBJ2-7; no clear D gene. The CDR3 covers 12 residues. Per the germline V gene, CDR1 is MNHEY and CDR2 is SVGEGT. Trimming took 9 bases from V and 2 from J, leaving 11 bases between them. The CDR3 reads CASSSAPYEQYF. CDR3 DNA: TGTGCCAGTTCTTCTGCCCCCTACGAGCAGTACTTC.

This clonotype was counted at least ten times. This rearrangement joins TRBV29-1 to TRBJ1-1, with 11 bases identical to TRBD1. Germline values: CDR1 SQVTM, CDR2 ANQGSEA. CDR3 length: 14 residues. V lost 6 bases and J lost 4; bases outside the gene matches: 7. The CDR3: CSVVRDRGSTEAFF. The CDR3 DNA reads TGCAGCGTGGTCCGGGACAGGGGGAGCACTGAAGCTTTCTTT.

This clonotype showed up just a few times. The CDR3 protein is CASSYVGVNQPQHF. The CDR3, as DNA: TGTGCCAGCAGTTACGTGGGAGTCAATCAGCCCCAGCATTTT. V and J are TRBV12-3 or TRBV12-4 and TRBJ1-5, with unresolved D. V dropped 4 bases and J dropped 3 bases, with 10 bases sitting between them. This CDR3 comprises 14 residues.

This clonotype was observed a few times. The chain couples TRBV18 to TRBJ2-1; 13 bases fit TRBD2. After removal of 6 bases from V and 0 bases from J, the junction contained 8 bases not matched to a gene. Per germline, CDR1 KGHSH and CDR2 LQKENI. This CDR3 spans 18 amino acids. The CDR3, as DNA: TGTGCCAGCTCCGCCTGGACTAGCGGGAGAGGCTCCTACAATGAGCAGTTCTTC. Its protein is CASSAWTSGRGSYNEQFF.

This clonotype was seen only a few times. This sequence joins TRBV5-1 and TRBJ2-7, with D perhaps TRBD2 (6 bases). The germline CDR1 and CDR2 sequences are SGHRS and YFSETQ. V was shortened by 0 bases and J by 7 bases, with 14 bases between the two germline ends. The CDR3 runs to 14 residues. The CDR3 DNA is TGCGCCAGCAGCTTGGAAGGGGACTCTCTTGAGCAGTACTTC. It codes for CASSLEGDSLEQYF.

This clonotype was found a few times. The chain uses TRBV27 and TRBJ1-4, with 7 bases lining up with TRBD1. The trim removed 5 bases at V and 7 bases at J, leaving 13 bases unmatched. Per germline, CDR1 MNHEY and CDR2 SMNVEV (reference sequence). CDR3 size: 16 residues. CDR3 nucleotides: TGTGCCAGCAGTACCCAAGACAGGGACGGCGGTGAAAAACTGTTTTTT. Translating gives CASSTQDRDGGEKLFF.

CDR3 sequence: CASSQDLGGETQYF. The CDR3 region has the DNA TGCGCCAGCAGCCAAGATTTGGGGGGTGAGACCCAGTACTTC. The rearrangement uses TRBV4-1 and TRBJ2-5, with D possibly matching TRBD2 (6 bases). Germline CDR1 MGHRA, CDR2 YSYEKL. The length of the CDR3 is 14 residues. Trimming took off 0 bases at V and 5 bases at J, with 10 bases between the two ends.

This clonotype turned up a few times. The rearrangement uses TRBV6-1 and TRBJ2-1, with TRBD1 identical over 9 bases. V shed 5 bases, J shed 7 bases, and the junction held 6 bases outside the gene matches. The CDR3 length is 14 residues. The germline CDR1 and CDR2 sequences are MNHNS and SASEGT. CDR3 in amino acids: CASSKTGTGNEQFF. The CDR3 DNA reads TGTGCCAGCAGTAAGACCGGGACAGGGAATGAGCAGTTCTTC.

V and J are TRBV2 and TRBJ2-7; 9 bases align to TRBD2. The J segment lost 6 bases and the V segment lost 7 bases, leaving 7 bases of the junction unmatched. This CDR3 region has 13 residues. CDR1 SNHLY and CDR2 FYNNEI come from the germline V gene. The DNA of the CDR3 is TGTGCCAGCACCGGGACTAGCCTCTCCGAGCAGTACTTC. Its translation: CASTGTSLSEQYF.

This clonotype has a count of ten or more. The chain employs TRBV12-3 or TRBV12-4 and TRBJ1-1; no clear D. This CDR3 is built from 14 residues. Trimming removed 7 bases at V and 6 bases at J, with 18 bases between. The CDR3 sequence is CASTQSTVSAEAFF. The CDR3 DNA reads as TGTGCCAGCACCCAGAGCACGGTATCCGCTGAAGCTTTCTTT.

The chain carries TRBV18 and TRBJ1-1, with 7 bases matching TRBD1. The CDR3 runs 15 residues. The V segment lost 5 bases and the J segment 1 base; nucleotides outside the gene matches: 7. The germline gives CDR1 KGHSH, CDR2 LQKENI. The CDR3 DNA is TGTGCCAGCTCATCCGGGGCAGGGGGGAACACTGAAGCTTTCTTT. Its translation is CASSSGAGGNTEAFF.

This clonotype was observed a handful of times. The chain has TRBV11-3 and TRBJ2-3; TRBD2 matches at 8 bases. The CDR3 loop spans 15 amino acids. V trimming: 4 bases; J trimming: 5 bases; junction bases outside the gene matches: 8. Germline CDR1 is SGHNT and CDR2 is YENEEA. In nucleotides, the CDR3 is TGTGCCAGCAGCTCAGACGGGAGGGCCTTAGATACGCAGTATTTT. It yields the protein CASSSDGRALDTQYF.

The sample holds many counts of this clonotype. V and J are TRBV5-1 and TRBJ1-6; D uncertain. The germline V gene has CDR1 SGHRS and CDR2 YFSETQ. CDR3 length: 14 amino acids. V lost 1 base to trimming and J lost 8 bases, with 10 bases between them. Here the CDR3 DNA reads TGCGCCAGCAGCTTGAAGGGTTGGGATTCACCCCTCCACTTT. Residues: CASSLKGWDSPLHF.

This clonotype appeared many times. This chain links TRBV11-2 with TRBJ2-2, with a possible D match to TRBD2 (5 bases). The CDR3 runs to 15 residues. Trimming removed 8 bases from V and 4 bases from J, with 17 bases in between. From germline, CDR1 is SGHAT and CDR2 FQNNGV. CDR3 bases: TGTGCCAGCGGACCCGGCGGGCGAATCACCGGGGAGCTGTTTTTT. Translating gives CASGPGGRITGELFF.

This clonotype has only a few counts. The chain uses TRBV6-1 and TRBJ1-2, with unresolved D. The V and J ends lost 1 base and 5 bases respectively, with 11 bases between them. Germline V CDR1 and CDR2: MNHNS, SASEGT. The CDR3 spans 14 residues. The CDR3 here is CASSEGGLSYGYTF. As DNA, the CDR3 is TGTGCCAGCAGTGAAGGTGGTCTGTCGTATGGCTACACCTTC.

This sequence joins TRBV7-9 and TRBJ2-1; a weak D match, TRBD2 (6 bases). V lost 5 bases and J 8 bases, leaving 13 bases between the germline ends. Germline-derived CDR1 and CDR2 are SEHNR and FQNEAQ (reference sequence). CDR3 length: 13 amino acids. CDR3 coding DNA: TGTGCCAGCAGCCCCCCCGGGAGAGATGAGCAGTTCTTC. This encodes CASSPPGRDEQFF.

This clonotype was found a few times. V gene TRBV20-1 combines with J gene TRBJ1-2, with a possible D match to TRBD1 (6 bases). Between the trimmed V and J ends, which lost 6 bases and 6 bases, there was a span of 20 bases. This CDR3 contains 14 residues. Germline CDR1 and CDR2: DFQATT and SNEGSKA (reference sequence). The DNA of the CDR3 is TGCAGTGCGGATGGGGGGCGGGGAGGGGATGGCTACACCTTC. This codes for CSADGGRGGDGYTF.

This clonotype was counted a single time. This sequence joins TRBV4-1 and TRBJ1-3; no reliable D call. The germline gives CDR1 MGHRA, CDR2 YSYEKL. CDR3 length: 16 residues. Between the trimmed V and J ends, which lost 1 base and 4 bases, there was a span of 14 bases. The CDR3 region is CASSQGRRQGGNTIYF. The CDR3 coding sequence is TGCGCCAGCAGCCAAGGAAGACGTCAAGGAGGAAACACCATATATTTT.

V gene TRBV5-1 combines with J gene TRBJ2-1, with 10 bases fitting TRBD2. The CDR3 is 17 residues long. Germline assignment: CDR1 SGHRS and CDR2 YFSETQ. V dropped 0 bases and J dropped 0; count of bases not matched to a gene: 3. As DNA, the CDR3 is TGCGCCAGCAGCTTGGTTGGACTAGCGGTCTCCTACAATGAGCAGTTCTTC. Its translation: CASSLVGLAVSYNEQFF.

The rearrangement uses TRBV7-2 and TRBJ2-5; TRBD2 might be the D (6 bases). This CDR3 contains 14 residues. Germline CDR1 is SGHTA and CDR2 is FQGNSA. Trimming cost V 7 bases and J 4 bases, with 16 bases left between them. The CDR3 DNA reads TGTGCCAGCAACCGACGGGAGCAGGGAGAGACCCAGTACTTC. It translates to CASNRREQGETQYF.

The gene calls are TRBV12-3 or TRBV12-4 and TRBJ1-1; D call uncertain. This CDR3 is 13 amino acids long. Trimming removed 3 bases from V and 10 bases from J, with 15 bases in between. Written as DNA, the CDR3 is TGTGCCAGCAGTTTGGGCACTCCGGTCGGAGCTTTCTTT. It encodes CASSLGTPVGAFF.

This clonotype was recorded many times. The rearrangement joins TRBV18 to TRBJ2-7; 7 nucleotides match TRBD1. The germline CDR1 and CDR2 sequences are KGHSH and LQKENI. The CDR3 totals 15 residues. With V trimmed by 6 bases and J by 0 bases, 8 bases remained unmatched. CDR3 nucleotide sequence: TGTGCCAGCTCGCCGACAGGGATTAACTCCTACGAGCAGTACTTC. Protein product: CASSPTGINSYEQYF.

This clonotype came up a few times. The rearrangement joins TRBV5-6 to TRBJ2-1; TRBD2 matches at 8 bases. The germline gives CDR1 SGHDT, CDR2 YYEEEE. The length of the CDR3 is 16 residues. V was clipped by 0 bases and J by 3 bases; unmatched bases: 5. The CDR3 loop is CASSLVGLEDYNEQFF. The CDR3 DNA sequence: TGTGCCAGCAGCTTGGTGGGACTAGAGGACTACAATGAGCAGTTCTTC.

This clonotype was counted a few times. This rearrangement joins TRBV6-5 to TRBJ2-1; TRBD2 agrees at 10 bases. Per the germline V gene, CDR1 is MNHEY and CDR2 is SVGAGI. The CDR3 covers 17 residues. Trimming at V came to 4 bases and at J to 2 bases, leaving 8 bases not matched to a gene. The CDR3 nucleotides are TGTGCCAGCAGTTCAACGACGAGCGGGAGGGCCTACAATGAGCAGTTCTTC. This sequence encodes CASSSTTSGRAYNEQFF.

This clonotype was counted between two and nine times. V usage is TRBV4-3 and J usage is TRBJ1-1; 9 bases fit TRBD1. The CDR3 runs 15 residues. Looked up from germline, CDR1 is LGHNA and CDR2 is YSLEER. The junction had 6 bases not matched to a gene; V was cut back by 4 bases and J by 3 bases. CDR3 protein: CASSLTGGLDTEAFF. CDR3 bases: TGCGCCAGCAGCCTCACAGGGGGCTTGGACACTGAAGCTTTCTTT.

In this sample, this clonotype turned up a few times. V and J are TRBV5-1 and TRBJ2-7, with D hard to call. CDR1 is SGHRS, CDR2 YFSETQ, per germline. With 0 bases removed from V and 3 bases from J, the gap between germline ends came to 10 bases. CDR3 size: 14 residues. CDR3 DNA sequence: TGCGCCAGCAGCTTGGTAGGGCCGATCTACGAGCAGTACTTC. Translation: CASSLVGPIYEQYF.